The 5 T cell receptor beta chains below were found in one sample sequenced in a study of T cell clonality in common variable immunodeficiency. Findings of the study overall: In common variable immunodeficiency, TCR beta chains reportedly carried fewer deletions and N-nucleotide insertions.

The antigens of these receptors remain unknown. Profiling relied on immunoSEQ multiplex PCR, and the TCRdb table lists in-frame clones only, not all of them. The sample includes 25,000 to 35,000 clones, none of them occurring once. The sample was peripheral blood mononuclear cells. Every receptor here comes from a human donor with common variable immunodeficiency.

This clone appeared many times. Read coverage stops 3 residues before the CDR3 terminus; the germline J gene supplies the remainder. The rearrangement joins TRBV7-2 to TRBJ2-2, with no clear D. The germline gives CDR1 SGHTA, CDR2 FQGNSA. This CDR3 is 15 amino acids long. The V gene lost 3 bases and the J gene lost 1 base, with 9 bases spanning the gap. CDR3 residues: CASSFVTGNTGELFF. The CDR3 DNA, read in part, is TGTGCCAGCAGCTTCGTTACGGGGAACACCGGGGAG.

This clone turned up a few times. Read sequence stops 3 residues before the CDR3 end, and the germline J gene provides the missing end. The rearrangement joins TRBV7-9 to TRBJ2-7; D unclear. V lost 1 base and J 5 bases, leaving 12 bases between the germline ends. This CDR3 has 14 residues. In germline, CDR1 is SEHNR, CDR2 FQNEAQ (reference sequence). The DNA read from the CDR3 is TGTGCCAGCAGCTTAGGAGGCTCTCACGACGAG. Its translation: CASSLGGSHDE. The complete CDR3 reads CASSLGGSHDEQYF.

The CDR3 spells CASSMTRANTIYF. The DNA read from the CDR3 is TGTGCCAGTAGTATGACCAGGGCGAACACC. The rearrangement links TRBV19 to TRBJ1-3; tentative D call: TRBD1 (5 bases). The read falls 3 residues short of the CDR3 end, and the missing part is taken from the germline J gene. The CDR3 consists of 13 residues. V lost 3 bases and J lost 7, with 10 bases in between. Germline V CDR1 and CDR2: LNHDA, SQIVND (reference sequence).

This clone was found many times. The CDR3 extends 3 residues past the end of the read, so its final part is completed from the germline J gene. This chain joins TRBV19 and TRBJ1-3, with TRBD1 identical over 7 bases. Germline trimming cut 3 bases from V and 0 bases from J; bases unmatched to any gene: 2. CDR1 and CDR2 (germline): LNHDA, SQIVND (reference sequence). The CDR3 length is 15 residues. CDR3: CASSMGQISGNTIYF. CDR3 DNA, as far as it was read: TGTGCCAGTAGTATGGGACAGATCTCTGGAAACACC.

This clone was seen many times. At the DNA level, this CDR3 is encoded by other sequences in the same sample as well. CDR3 residues: CASSRRDRVTSPLHF. CDR3 DNA, as far as it was read: TGTGCCAGCAGTCGCAGGGACAGGGTAACTTCACCC. The V and J genes are TRBV6-2 or TRBV6-3 and TRBJ1-6; 9 bases are a match to TRBD1. The CDR3 end lies 3 residues beyond the end of the read and is filled in from the germline J gene. J gave up 9 bases and V 5 bases, and 8 bases lay outside the gene matches. The CDR3 spans 15 residues. Germline loops: CDR1 MNHEY, CDR2 SVGEGT.